What follows are 30 T cell receptor beta chains derived from one specimen sequenced in a study of blood T cells in healthy people across ages (dated by TCRdb to about 2015). The receptor library was made with 5' RACE. Data came from an Illumina HiSeq 2500. A second about 7 to 12 cycle PCR used a sample-barcoded 5' primer and a J-beta primer mix. In TCRdb, the public reads were trimmed at Q25 with fastp and aligned with MiXCR, with productive beta chains retained. Entries that share a CDR3 protein sequence are merged under the most common genes and DNA. For this sample the table gives some 320,000 distinct CDR3 sequences, of which around 27% were detected only once. The ten largest clones add up to 29% of the sample. Sequenced: blood. The receptor set was obtained from a woman aged 70-85 years in good health.

V usage is TRBV7-2 and J usage is TRBJ2-3, with 8 bases fitting TRBD1. CDR3 length: 14 residues. V lost 5 bases, J lost 6 bases, and 7 bases stayed unmatched. From germline, CDR1 is SGHTA and CDR2 FQGNSA. DNA of the CDR3: TGTGCCAGCAGCCTGCAGGGGGCGGTGGATACGCAGTATTTT. This encodes CASSLQGAVDTQYF. The variable domain in full, completed from reference TRBV7-2 and TRBJ2-3, reads GAGVSQSPSNKVTEKGKDVELRCDPISGHTALYWYRQSLGQGLEFLIYFQGNSAPDKSGLPSDRFSAERTGGSVSTLTIQRTQQEDSAVYLCASSLQGAVDTQYFGPGTRLTVL.

This clonotype was picked up a small number of times. The V and J genes are TRBV2 and TRBJ1-2; 7 nucleotides line up with TRBD1. The CDR3 is made up of 14 amino acids. The V and J ends lost 7 bases and 7 bases, in that order; junction bases with no gene match: 12. Germline CDR1 SNHLY, CDR2 FYNNEI. The CDR3 DNA reads as TGTGCCAGCAACGCCTCACCAGGGGGGGGTGGCTACACCTTC. It is translated as CASNASPGGGGYTF.

The rearrangement joins TRBV7-2 to TRBJ2-3; D gene unclear. From germline, CDR1 is SGHTA and CDR2 FQGNSA. V lost 1 base, J lost 7 bases, and 6 bases lay in between. CDR3 size: 12 residues. For the CDR3, the DNA is TGTGCCAGCAGCTTAGATAGAAATACGCAGTATTTT. This codes for CASSLDRNTQYF.

The J gene is TRBJ2-6, the V gene TRBV7-2; D not resolved. Germline V CDR1 and CDR2: SGHTA, FQGNSA. CDR3 length: 18 amino acids. The V and J ends lost 1 base and 0 bases respectively, with 13 bases between them. CDR3: CASSLEGSGTSGANVLTF. The CDR3 DNA is TGTGCCAGCAGCTTAGAAGGTTCCGGAACCTCTGGGGCCAACGTCCTGACTTTC.

The rearrangement joins TRBV3-1 to TRBJ1-1; TRBD1 agrees at 7 bases. V was pared by 1 base and J by 5 bases, with 13 bases of the junction left unmatched. The germline CDR1 and CDR2 sequences are LGHDT and YNNKEL (reference sequence). The CDR3 runs 17 residues. CDR3 bases: TGTGCCAGCAGCCAAGGGACAGGAGGAGTGGGGAAGACTGAAGCTTTCTTT. Translated: CASSQGTGGVGKTEAFF.

The V call is TRBV7-6, the J call TRBJ1-2; D is possibly TRBD1 (6 bases). This CDR3 is built from 15 residues. V shed 2 bases and J shed 2 bases, with 12 bases lying between them. Germline-derived CDR1 and CDR2 are SGHVS and FNYEAQ. The CDR3 sequence is CASSLRDNPNYGYTF. CDR3 DNA sequence: TGTGCCAGCAGCTTACGGGACAACCCAAACTATGGCTACACCTTC.

Only a few counts were recorded for this clonotype. V gene TRBV6-1 combines with J gene TRBJ1-1, with D possibly matching TRBD1 (5 bases). The germline V gene encodes CDR1 MNHNS and CDR2 SASEGT. The CDR3 covers 15 residues. Deletions cut 2 bases from V and 10 bases from J, with 20 bases between. This CDR3 reads CASSENPKLGGRAFF. The CDR3 coding sequence is TGTGCCAGCAGTGAAAACCCAAAATTGGGGGGAAGAGCTTTCTTT.

This clonotype has only a few counts. The rearrangement links TRBV20-1 to TRBJ2-5; D perhaps matches TRBD2 (5 bases). V dropped 8 bases and J dropped 5 bases, with 24 bases sitting between them. CDR1 DFQATT and CDR2 SNEGSKA come from the germline V gene (reference sequence). The CDR3 loop spans 15 amino acids. The CDR3: CSPRSPTESGETQYF. CDR3 nucleotide sequence: TGCAGTCCGCGTTCCCCTACGGAGTCGGGGGAGACCCAGTACTTC.

This clonotype was seen a handful of times. CDR3 amino acids: CASSVPGQGRGNQPQHF. The CDR3 nucleotides are TGTGCCAGCAGTGTACCGGGACAGGGTCGTGGCAATCAGCCCCAGCATTTT. The V and J genes are TRBV6-2 or TRBV6-3 and TRBJ1-5; 9 bases are shared with TRBD1. The V gene's germline CDR1 is MNHEY and CDR2 SVGEGT. Losses at the gene ends were 5 bases for V and 2 bases for J; bases not matched to a gene: 10. The CDR3 runs to 17 residues.

V usage is TRBV20-1 and J usage is TRBJ1-3; D is perhaps TRBD1 (5 bases). This CDR3 has 14 amino acids. Trimming shortened V by 0 bases and J by 3 bases, and 9 bases separated the two germline ends. The germline V gene has CDR1 DFQATT and CDR2 SNEGSKA (reference sequence). CDR3 sequence (DNA): TGCAGTGCTAGAGACCACAGGCTTGGAAACACCATATATTTT. Its translation: CSARDHRLGNTIYF.

The chain employs TRBV29-1 and TRBJ2-1, with D perhaps given as TRBD1 or TRBD2 (5 bases each). Germline V gives CDR1 SQVTM, CDR2 ANQGSEA. The CDR3 extends over 14 amino acids. Trimming took off 4 bases at V and 4 bases at J, with 14 bases between the two ends. This CDR3 is CSVVPGTRYNEQFF. CDR3 coding DNA: TGCAGCGTTGTCCCGGGGACGAGGTACAATGAGCAGTTCTTC.

This clonotype appeared a few times. The chain carries TRBV7-2 and TRBJ2-7; 8 bases match TRBD2. The ends lost 3 bases at V and 3 bases at J; junction bases unmatched: 4. CDR3 length: 14 amino acids. CDR1 is SGHTA and CDR2 is FQGNSA in the germline V gene. CDR3 sequence (DNA): TGTGCCAGCAGCTTTTCTGGGACTAGCTACGAGCAGTACTTC. Translated, it gives CASSFSGTSYEQYF.

V and J are TRBV20-1 and TRBJ2-3; D gene uncertain. The CDR3 covers 13 residues. Trimming took off 5 bases at V and 4 bases at J, with 13 bases between the two ends. Germline CDR1 reads DFQATT; CDR2 reads SNEGSKA (reference sequence). CDR3 region: CSAESTTPDTQYF. CDR3 nucleotides: TGCAGTGCTGAATCGACGACCCCAGATACGCAGTATTTT.

The chain carries TRBV28 and TRBJ2-7, with D possibly being TRBD2 (5 bases). The germline V gene has CDR1 MDHEN and CDR2 SYDVKM. This CDR3 spans 14 amino acids. Deletions cut 6 bases from V and 0 bases from J, with 12 bases between. CDR3 region: CASSRTGFSYEQYF. CDR3 nucleotide sequence: TGTGCCAGCAGCAGGACGGGATTCTCCTACGAGCAGTACTTC.

A few counts support this clonotype. The chain links TRBV10-3 to TRBJ2-7; the D gene is possibly TRBD1 (8 bases). This CDR3 spans 14 amino acids. The germline V gene encodes CDR1 ENHRY and CDR2 SYGVKD. V shed 3 bases and J shed 2 bases, with 11 bases lying between them. CDR3 protein: CAISEQGGTYEQYF. In DNA form, the CDR3 reads TGTGCCATCAGTGAACAGGGGGGGACCTACGAGCAGTACTTC.

The chain links TRBV20-1 to TRBJ1-6; 7 bases line up with TRBD1. In germline, CDR1 is DFQATT, CDR2 SNEGSKA (reference sequence). Unmatched junction bases numbered 7, after V lost 3 bases and J lost 14 bases. The CDR3 has 12 residues. CDR3 nucleotides: TGCAGTGCTAGGGCAGACAGGGAATCCCTCCACTTT. Protein sequence: CSARADRESLHF.

Turning to this clonotype: One end of the junction is discordant with germline, which a read error may explain. The J gene is TRBJ1-1, the V gene TRBV7-2; D remains unclear. CDR3 length: 13 amino acids. The germline gives CDR1 SGHTA, CDR2 FQGNSA. CDR3 loop: CASRRSERSEAFF. The CDR3 DNA reads as TGTGCCAGCAGGCGCAGTGAGAGGTCTGAAGCATTCTTT.

This clonotype was seen repeatedly, ten times or more. The CDR3 region is CAISEFTQGVEYF. For the CDR3, the DNA is TGTGCCATCAGTGAATTTACCCAGGGGGTTGAGTACTTC. V usage is TRBV10-3 and J usage is TRBJ2-7, with 7 bases that match TRBD1. V gave up 3 bases and J gave up 11 bases; unmatched junction bases: 10. Per the germline V gene, CDR1 is ENHRY and CDR2 is SYGVKD. The length of the CDR3 is 13 residues.

J is TRBJ2-5 and V is TRBV5-1; a weak D match, TRBD2 (6 bases). TRBJ2-7 matches the DNA end more closely, so the J call is doubtful. Per the germline V gene, CDR1 is SGHRS and CDR2 is YFSETQ. The CDR3 extends over 15 amino acids. CDR3: CASSVDWAGISEQYF. CDR3 coding DNA: TGCGCCAGCAGCGTGGACTGGGCGGGGATATCCGAGCAGTACTTC.

A few counts support this clonotype. The chain couples TRBV6-5 to TRBJ2-1; possibly TRBD2 for D (5 bases). The germline gives CDR1 MNHEY, CDR2 SVGAGI. V was cut by 5 bases and J by 4 bases, with 12 bases left in between. The CDR3 length is 14 residues. CDR3 DNA: TGTGCCAGCAGTCCCCTCGGGGTTTACAATGAGCAGTTCTTC. Protein product: CASSPLGVYNEQFF.

The gene calls are TRBV6-1 and TRBJ2-5; D is unclear. Near its end, the DNA agrees better with TRBJ2-1, so the J call may be wrong. The length of the CDR3 is 13 residues. Germline loops: CDR1 MNHNS, CDR2 SASEGT. The CDR3 spells CATRIPSYNEQFF. Written as DNA, the CDR3 is TGTGCCACCCGAATCCCCTCCTACAATGAGCAGTTCTTC.

At least ten counts were recorded for this clonotype. The gene calls are TRBV7-9 and TRBJ2-1; 11 nucleotides agree with TRBD2. Per germline, CDR1 SEHNR and CDR2 FQNEAQ (reference sequence). After removal of 2 bases from V and 6 bases from J, the junction contained 3 bases not matched to a gene. The CDR3 runs 15 residues. CDR3 bases: TGTGCCAGCAGCTTATGGGGGACTAGCGGCAATGAGCAGTTCTTC. This encodes CASSLWGTSGNEQFF.

V gene TRBV7-9 combines with J gene TRBJ1-1, with D uncertain. This CDR3 spans 13 amino acids. Trimming stripped 2 bases from V and 6 bases from J, with 10 bases between. The germline gives CDR1 SEHNR, CDR2 FQNEAQ (reference sequence). The CDR3 DNA sequence: TGTGCCAGCAGCTTACAAGGGAGGGCTGAAGCTTTCTTT. Translated, it gives CASSLQGRAEAFF.

V usage is TRBV20-1 and J usage is TRBJ2-7, with unresolved D. V lost 4 bases and J 3 bases, leaving 10 bases between the germline ends. This CDR3 has 12 residues. Germline loops: CDR1 DFQATT, CDR2 SNEGSKA (reference sequence). CDR3 sequence: CSAKRDIYEQYF. The DNA for the CDR3 is TGCAGTGCTAAAAGGGATATCTACGAGCAGTACTTC.

This clonotype occurred many times. The chain employs TRBV10-3 and TRBJ2-7, with a weak D call TRBD2 (6 bases). The CDR3 spans 14 residues. Germline V gene sequence: CDR1 ENHRY, CDR2 SYGVKD. V shed 0 bases and J shed 4 bases, with 10 bases lying between them. The CDR3, as DNA: TGTGCCATCAGTGAGTCCGTGGGGGGATACGAGCAGTACTTC. Its translation: CAISESVGGYEQYF.

V gene TRBV7-3 combines with J gene TRBJ1-3; no definite D call. Between the trimmed V and J ends, which lost 5 bases and 4 bases, there was a span of 9 bases. CDR1 and CDR2 from the germline V gene are SGHTA and FQGTGA. The CDR3 runs 13 residues. The CDR3 loop reads CASSKDGGNTIYF. CDR3 sequence (DNA): TGTGCCAGCAGCAAGGACGGAGGAAACACCATATATTTT.

This clonotype was observed a few times. DNA of the CDR3: TGTGCCAGCAGCTTAGTGACTAGCGGGAGGGTAGATACGCAGTATTTT. It encodes CASSLVTSGRVDTQYF. The chain is built from TRBV7-6 and TRBJ2-3; 14 positions agree with TRBD2. The length of the CDR3 is 16 residues. Germline loops: CDR1 SGHVS, CDR2 FNYEAQ. The junction had 2 bases not matched to a gene; V was cut back by 1 base and J by 5 bases.

A few counts support this clonotype. The chain has TRBV7-8 and TRBJ2-3, with D perhaps TRBD2 (7 bases). This CDR3 has 15 residues. V lost 4 bases and J lost 5, with 16 bases in between. The germline gives CDR1 SGHVS, CDR2 FQNEAQ. As DNA, the CDR3 is TGTGCCAGCAGCTCCCAGGGGACTAAAAAAGATACGCAGTATTTT. Translation: CASSSQGTKKDTQYF.

The chain couples TRBV5-1 to TRBJ1-4; maybe TRBD1 (5 bases). Trimming took 3 bases from V and 3 from J, leaving 15 bases between them. CDR3 size: 16 residues. CDR1 is SGHRS and CDR2 is YFSETQ in the germline V gene. The CDR3 DNA sequence: TGCGCCAGCAGCTCGGGACTCCTCGGGGCTAATGAAAAACTGTTTTTT. This translates into CASSSGLLGANEKLFF.

This clonotype showed up many times. The chain carries TRBV5-1 and TRBJ2-7; D not resolved. Germline CDR1 SGHRS, CDR2 YFSETQ. The CDR3 consists of 14 residues. V gave up 4 bases and J gave up 2 bases, with 13 bases separating them. The CDR3 spells CASSPETHTYEQYF. The CDR3 nucleotides read TGCGCCAGCAGCCCCGAAACCCACACCTACGAGCAGTACTTC. Full variable domain (missing parts from reference TRBV5-1 and TRBJ2-7): KAGVTQTPRYLIKTRGQQVTLSCSPISGHRSVSWYQQTPGQGLQFLFEYFSETQRNKGNFPGRFSGRQFSNSRSEMNVSTLELGDSALYLCASSPETHTYEQYFGPGTRLTVT.